The 24 T cell receptor beta chains presented below share a single source sample, sequenced in a study of shared clonotypes between healthy human individuals. The table came from immunoSEQ multiplex PCR; TCRdb's copy has only in-frame clones and leaves some out. The sample has hundreds of thousands of clones, roughly 97% seen once. Sequenced sample: naive CD4+ T cells sorted from blood. The subset denotes: CD45RA+ positively selected. The origin of the receptors is a woman aged 30 to 39 in good health.

The CDR3: CASQAGLLRTGELFF. The CDR3 DNA follows: TGTGCCAGCCAAGCGGGGTTATTAAGGACCGGGGAGCTGTTTTTT. The chain joins TRBV7-9 to TRBJ2-2; 7 bases are a match to TRBD2. Germline trimming cut 8 bases from V and 5 bases from J; bases unmatched to any gene: 11. Germline CDR1 is SEHNR and CDR2 is FQNEAQ (reference sequence). The CDR3 sequence is 15 residues long.

The rearrangement links TRBV27 to TRBJ2-5, with 9 bases aligning to TRBD2. Germline CDR1 and CDR2: MNHEY and SMNVEV (reference sequence). Trimming took 6 bases from V and 5 from J; bases not matched to a gene: 7. The CDR3 loop spans 14 amino acids. The CDR3, as DNA: TGTGCCAGCAGGATCATAGCGGGAGCCGAGACCCAGTACTTC. Translation gives CASRIIAGAETQYF.

V is TRBV2 and J is TRBJ2-7; TRBD2 aligns across 12 bases. Looked up from germline, CDR1 is SNHLY and CDR2 is FYNNEI. After removal of 1 base from V and 6 bases from J, the junction contained 10 bases not matched to a gene. This CDR3 spans 17 amino acids. CDR3 coding DNA: TGTGCCAGCAGTGAAGTAATGGTGCTAGCGGGAGGGCGCGAGCAGTACTTC. The encoded protein is CASSEVMVLAGGREQYF.

The J gene is TRBJ1-5, the V gene TRBV6-4, with TRBD1 as a possible D gene (6 bases). Trimming took 11 bases from V and 1 from J, leaving 18 bases between them. This CDR3 is 15 amino acids long. Germline CDR1 and CDR2: MRHNA and SNTAGT. The CDR3 coding sequence is TGTGCCCCCCGGGACAACCAATTCAGCAATCAGCCCCAGCATTTT. Translation: CAPRDNQFSNQPQHF.

V usage is TRBV20-1 and J usage is TRBJ1-2; D unresolved. The CDR3 is 8 residues long. CDR1 is DFQATT, CDR2 SNEGSKA, per germline (reference sequence). The CDR3 spells CTSYGYTF. CDR3 nucleotide sequence: TGCACGTCCTACGGCTACACCTTC.

The chain recombines TRBV25-1 with TRBJ2-2, with 10 bases matching TRBD2. Germline CDR1 MGHDK, CDR2 SYGVNS. The CDR3 loop spans 17 amino acids. V gave up 3 bases and J gave up 3 bases; unmatched junction bases: 7. The CDR3 region is CASSDLAGVGDTGELFF. In DNA, the CDR3 is TGTGCCAGCAGTGACCTAGCGGGAGTAGGGGACACCGGGGAGCTGTTTTTT.

This chain uses TRBV27 with TRBJ2-7; 12 nucleotides match TRBD2. The CDR3 has 15 amino acids. Looked up from germline, CDR1 is MNHEY and CDR2 is SMNVEV (reference sequence). J was trimmed by 3 bases and V by 5 bases; bases with no gene match: 5. The CDR3 DNA reads as TGTGCCAGCAGTCAGAGGACTAGCGGGATCTACGAGCAGTACTTC. Protein: CASSQRTSGIYEQYF.

The rearrangement links TRBV6-5 to TRBJ1-1; unclear D gene. There are 14 residues in the CDR3. The germline V gene encodes CDR1 MNHEY and CDR2 SVGAGI. With 0 bases removed from V and 1 base from J, the gap between germline ends came to 6 bases. CDR3 region: CASSYSVRNTEAFF. The CDR3 bases are TGTGCCAGCAGTTACTCCGTCAGGAACACTGAAGCTTTCTTT.

This sequence joins TRBV14 and TRBJ1-3; TRBD1 might be the D (5 bases). This CDR3 is built from 17 residues. From germline, CDR1 is SGHDN and CDR2 FVKESK. Trimming took 5 bases from V and 0 from J, leaving 17 bases between them. The CDR3 region is CASSFLTDKRSGNTIYF. Here the CDR3 DNA reads TGTGCCAGCAGCTTTTTGACAGACAAACGCTCTGGAAACACCATATATTTT.

V and J are TRBV11-2 and TRBJ2-5, with 7 bases that match TRBD1. The CDR3 sequence is 15 residues long. Germline trimming cut 4 bases from V and 2 bases from J; bases unmatched to any gene: 7. From germline, CDR1 is SGHAT and CDR2 FQNNGV. Here the CDR3 reads CASSSLRGQQETQYF. CDR3 sequence (DNA): TGTGCCAGCAGCTCCCTCAGGGGACAGCAAGAGACCCAGTACTTC.

V usage is TRBV7-7 and J usage is TRBJ2-5; TRBD2 matches at 14 bases. This CDR3 region has 15 residues. Trimming took 5 bases from V and 7 from J; bases not matched to a gene: 6. Germline lookup yields CDR1 SSHAT and CDR2 FNYEAQ (reference sequence). In DNA, the CDR3 is TGTGCCAGCAGCCAGGGACTAGCGGGAGAGCGGACCCAGTACTTC. Translated: CASSQGLAGERTQYF. Full variable domain (rest looked up from reference TRBV7-7 and TRBJ2-5): GAGVSQSPRYKVTKRGQDVTLRCDPISSHATLYWYQQALGQGPEFLTYFNYEAQPDKSGLPSDRFSAERPEGSISTLTIQRTEQRDSAMYRCASSQGLAGERTQYFGPGTRLLVL.

The chain couples TRBV29-1 to TRBJ2-2, with TRBD1 identical over 8 bases. V shed 7 bases, J shed 1 base, and the junction held 5 bases outside the gene matches. Germline assignment: CDR1 SQVTM and CDR2 ANQGSEA. The CDR3 has 14 residues. The CDR3 DNA follows: TGCAGCGCCAGGACAGGGAGGAACACCGGGGAGCTGTTTTTT. It translates to CSARTGRNTGELFF.

The V gene is TRBV19, the J gene TRBJ1-5; 7 bases align to TRBD1. The CDR3 is 13 amino acids. The V segment lost 5 bases and the J segment 5 bases; nucleotides outside the gene matches: 3. Germline V gene sequence: CDR1 LNHDA, CDR2 SQIVND (reference sequence). In DNA, the CDR3 is TGTGCCAGTAGTCTCCAGGGGGATCAGCCCCAGCATTTT. Protein sequence: CASSLQGDQPQHF.

V and J are TRBV27 and TRBJ2-6, with TRBD2 as a possible D gene (6 bases). The germline V gene has CDR1 MNHEY and CDR2 SMNVEV (reference sequence). This CDR3 is built from 16 residues. V shed 5 bases and J shed 3 bases, with 14 bases lying between them. CDR3: CASSPKSGVGANVLTF. In DNA form, the CDR3 reads TGTGCCAGCAGTCCGAAGTCGGGGGTTGGGGCCAACGTCCTGACTTTC. Looking up the rest from reference TRBV27 and TRBJ2-6 gives the full variable domain: EAQVTQNPRYLITVTGKKLTVTCSQNMNHEYMSWYRQDPGLGLRQIYYSMNVEVTDKGDVPEGYKVSRKEKRNFPLILESPSPNQTSLYFCASSPKSGVGANVLTFGAGSRLTVL.

The chain recombines TRBV19 with TRBJ1-2; D is unresolved. Trimming stripped 7 bases from V and 4 bases from J, with 13 bases between. There are 13 residues in the CDR3. The V gene's germline CDR1 is LNHDA and CDR2 SQIVND (reference sequence). The DNA for the CDR3 is TGTGCCAGTAAGGAGGGTATCGCCTATGGCTACACCTTC. Translating it yields CASKEGIAYGYTF. Using reference TRBV19 and TRBJ1-2 for the parts outside the CDR3, the full variable domain is DGGITQSPKYLFRKEGQNVTLSCEQNLNHDAMYWYRQDPGQGLRLIYYSQIVNDFQKGDIAEGYSVSREKKESFPLTVTSAQKNPTAFYLCASKEGIAYGYTFGSGTRLTVV.

J is TRBJ2-5 and V is TRBV18; the match to TRBD1 covers 7 bases. This CDR3 is 13 amino acids long. V was clipped by 4 bases and J by 5 bases; unmatched bases: 4. The V gene's germline CDR1 is KGHSH and CDR2 LQKENI. Here the CDR3 reads CASSQGARETQYF. The CDR3 DNA is TGTGCCAGCTCACAGGGGGCGCGGGAGACCCAGTACTTC.

This clone turned up a few times. This sample also contains other DNA sequences that code for the same CDR3. The rearrangement links TRBV7-9 to TRBJ1-1; D gene uncertain. Germline V gene sequence: CDR1 SEHNR, CDR2 FQNEAQ (reference sequence). This CDR3 spans 13 amino acids. V gave up 5 bases and J gave up 1 base, with 8 bases separating them. The CDR3 reads CASSLSGNTEAFF. The CDR3, as DNA: TGTGCCAGCAGCCTAAGTGGGAACACTGAAGCTTTCTTT.

A single count supports this clone. The chain has TRBV19 and TRBJ2-1, with D uncertain. The CDR3 covers 13 residues. The germline gives CDR1 LNHDA, CDR2 SQIVND (reference sequence). Trimming took off 6 bases at V and 3 bases at J, with 9 bases between the two ends. CDR3 sequence reads: CASSSGRYNEQFF. CDR3 in DNA: TGTGCCAGTAGCTCGGGCCGCTACAATGAGCAGTTCTTC.

V gene TRBV7-2 combines with J gene TRBJ1-2, with a weak D call TRBD1 (5 bases). Germline lookup yields CDR1 SGHTA and CDR2 FQGNSA. CDR3 size: 17 residues. With 1 base removed from V and 2 bases from J, the gap between germline ends came to 17 bases. The chain's CDR3 is CASSLGSSEAGNYGYTF. The CDR3 DNA reads TGTGCCAGCAGCTTAGGTTCGTCTGAGGCAGGGAACTATGGCTACACCTTC.

The chain is built from TRBV5-1 and TRBJ2-5, with 14 bases matching TRBD2. The J call may be incorrect, as the DNA end agrees better with TRBJ2-7. The CDR3 extends over 15 amino acids. Germline CDR1 is SGHRS and CDR2 is YFSETQ. In DNA, the CDR3 is TGCGCCAGCAGCTCTGGGACTAGCGGGAGTTACGAGCAGTACTTC. This encodes CASSSGTSGSYEQYF.

This chain joins TRBV5-1 and TRBJ2-3, with 8 bases aligning to TRBD1. This CDR3 comprises 15 residues. V trimming: 2 bases; J trimming: 5 bases; junction bases outside the gene matches: 7. Germline V gives CDR1 SGHRS, CDR2 YFSETQ. The CDR3 DNA reads TGCGCCAGCAGCTTTGGCGCGACAGGGGTAGATACGCAGTATTTT. Residues: CASSFGATGVDTQYF. The full variable domain, with the rest looked up from reference TRBV5-1 and TRBJ2-3, is KAGVTQTPRYLIKTRGQQVTLSCSPISGHRSVSWYQQTPGQGLQFLFEYFSETQRNKGNFPGRFSGRQFSNSRSEMNVSTLELGDSALYLCASSFGATGVDTQYFGPGTRLTVL.

The V call is TRBV2, the J call TRBJ2-7, with 8 bases identical to TRBD2. Germline V gives CDR1 SNHLY, CDR2 FYNNEI. V shed 2 bases, J shed 7 bases, and the junction held 10 bases outside the gene matches. This CDR3 is 15 amino acids long. The CDR3 nucleotides are TGTGCCAGCAGTGAACTATCGGGAGGGCTGGGAGAGCAGTACTTC. This translates into CASSELSGGLGEQYF.

This chain uses TRBV9 with TRBJ2-1; possibly TRBD1 for D (6 bases). Trimming shortened V by 1 base and J by 5 bases, and 13 bases separated the two germline ends. Germline lookup yields CDR1 SGDLS and CDR2 YYNGEE. The CDR3 has 15 residues. CDR3 loop: CASSVLTGNHNEQFF. The CDR3, as DNA: TGTGCCAGCAGCGTATTAACAGGGAACCACAATGAGCAGTTCTTC.

V usage is TRBV19 and J usage is TRBJ2-6; possibly TRBD1 for D (5 bases). CDR3 length: 17 amino acids. Germline loops: CDR1 LNHDA, CDR2 SQIVND (reference sequence). Trimming removed 7 bases from V and 0 bases from J, with 16 bases in between. Here the CDR3 DNA reads TGTGCCAGTACCTCATGGGGCCTAAGCTCTGGGGCCAACGTCCTGACTTTC. Translated, it gives CASTSWGLSSGANVLTF.